This T cell receptor (beta chain) was sequenced during a study of radiotherapy plus CTLA-4 blockade in lung cancer. This clone was counted once. Clones were sequenced by immunoSEQ multiplex PCR, and TCRdb holds only the in-frame ones, with some missing. The sample lists about 80,000 clones; 70% to 85% were seen once. The CDR3 is made up of 13 amino acids. CDR1 is SEHNR and CDR2 is FQNEAQ in the germline V gene (reference sequence). V shed 4 bases and J shed 5 bases, with 6 bases lying between them. The origin of this receptor is a human donor with non-small cell lung cancer who had stable disease on radiotherapy plus ipilimumab. The starting material was peripheral blood, obtained from a patient treated with radiotherapy plus ipilimumab. V gene TRBV7-9 combines with J gene TRBJ2-6; no definite D call. CDR3 sequence (DNA): TGTGCCAGCAGCTCGCGGAGGGCCAACGTCCTGACTTTC. This sequence encodes CASSSRRANVLTF.